These 20 T cell receptor beta chains were all obtained from the same sample, sequenced in a study of blood T cell repertoires in COVID-19. The method was immunoSEQ multiplex PCR; TCRdb's version includes in-frame clones alone and lacks a portion of them. The data hold hundreds of thousands of clones, with approximately 88% observed a single time. The sequencing sample was made of peripheral blood. These TCRs come from a woman between 50 and 59 years old with COVID-19, enrolled during active disease.

The chain links TRBV7-2 to TRBJ1-1; D perhaps matches TRBD1 (5 bases). This CDR3 is built from 15 residues. V was pared by 2 bases and J by 7 bases, with 17 bases between. CDR1 is SGHTA, CDR2 FQGNSA, per germline. The CDR3 DNA reads TGTGCCAGCAGCTTATTGGGGGGGGAAAGGCTTGAAGCTTTCTTT. Residues: CASSLLGGERLEAFF. Together with reference TRBV7-2 and TRBJ1-1, the CDR3 gives the full variable domain: GAGVSQSPSNKVTEKGKDVELRCDPISGHTALYWYRQSLGQGLEFLIYFQGNSAPDKSGLPSDRFSAERTGGSVSTLTIQRTQQEDSAVYLCASSLLGGERLEAFFGQGTRLTVV.

V usage is TRBV4-2 and J usage is TRBJ1-5, with TRBD1 as a possible D gene (5 bases). V dropped 2 bases and J dropped 6 bases, with 11 bases sitting between them. This CDR3 spans 14 amino acids. CDR1 is LGHNA, CDR2 YNFKEQ, per germline. The CDR3 sequence: CASSQSRGGQPQHF. The CDR3 nucleotides read TGTGCCAGCAGCCAATCAAGGGGAGGTCAGCCCCAGCATTTT.

J is TRBJ2-1 and V is TRBV2; D unclear. V was shortened by 3 bases and J by 6 bases, with 6 bases between the two germline ends. Per the germline V gene, CDR1 is SNHLY and CDR2 is FYNNEI. The CDR3 loop spans 12 amino acids. CDR3 amino acids: CASSDQFNEQFF. In DNA form, the CDR3 reads TGTGCCAGCAGTGACCAGTTCAATGAGCAGTTCTTC.

This sequence joins TRBV27 and TRBJ2-3; 9 bases are shared with TRBD2. The CDR3 is 16 residues long. The junction had 8 bases not matched to a gene; V was cut back by 3 bases and J by 4 bases. Germline CDR1 and CDR2: MNHEY and SMNVEV (reference sequence). For the CDR3, the DNA is TGTGCCAGCAGTTTCGTGCGGGGGGGCCCGGCAGATACGCAGTATTTT. Its translation: CASSFVRGGPADTQYF.

The rearrangement links TRBV11-1 to TRBJ2-7, with D maybe TRBD2 (5 bases). V was clipped by 1 base and J by 2 bases, with 9 bases between them. From germline, CDR1 is SGHAT and CDR2 FQDESV (reference sequence). The CDR3 has 14 amino acids. CDR3 sequence: CASSLGTLTYEQYF. CDR3 in DNA: TGTGCCAGCAGCTTAGGGACTCTAACCTACGAGCAGTACTTC.

CDR3 amino acids: CASRPAFPRGGYTF. The CDR3 DNA reads as TGTGCCAGTAGGCCCGCCTTCCCCCGGGGTGGCTACACCTTC. V usage is TRBV19 and J usage is TRBJ1-2; no reliable D call. Germline V lookup: CDR1 LNHDA, CDR2 SQIVND (reference sequence). The ends were cut back, 6 bases at V and 7 bases at J, with 18 bases in the middle. This CDR3 is built from 14 residues.

The CDR3 is CASSTYSDSPLHF. In DNA, the CDR3 is TGTGCCAGCAGTACGTACAGTGATTCACCCCTCCACTTT. V and J are TRBV12-3 or TRBV12-4 and TRBJ1-6; D uncertain. The CDR3 is made up of 13 amino acids. V dropped 5 bases and J dropped 8 bases, with 10 bases sitting between them.

The chain recombines TRBV19 with TRBJ2-3; TRBD1 agrees at 11 bases. The CDR3 spans 14 residues. Germline loops: CDR1 LNHDA, CDR2 SQIVND (reference sequence). With 11 bases clipped from V and 3 bases from J, the junction kept 7 bases outside the gene matches. CDR3 region: CAARGTGGTDTQYF. DNA for the CDR3: TGTGCCGCCAGGGGGACAGGGGGTACAGATACGCAGTATTTT.

J is TRBJ1-3 and V is TRBV7-8; TRBD1 might be the D (5 bases). The CDR3 is made up of 17 amino acids. Trimming took off 5 bases at V and 2 bases at J, with 19 bases between the two ends. Looked up from germline, CDR1 is SGHVS and CDR2 is FQNEAQ. Written as DNA, the CDR3 is TGTGCCAGCAGCCCCCGGGGGAACGTACTCGCTGGAAACACCATATATTTT. It encodes CASSPRGNVLAGNTIYF.

Points on this clone: Different DNA sequences within this sample yield the same CDR3. The chain joins TRBV30 to TRBJ1-2, with D maybe TRBD1 (6 bases). Germline V gives CDR1 GTSNPN, CDR2 SVGIG (reference sequence). Trimming took 0 bases from V and 6 from J, leaving 11 bases between them. The CDR3 is 13 amino acids. CDR3: CAWSVLPGDGYTF. The CDR3 coding sequence is TGTGCCTGGAGTGTACTCCCAGGGGATGGCTACACCTTC.

The chain combines TRBV29-1 with TRBJ1-1; 7 positions match TRBD1. Germline CDR1 SQVTM, CDR2 ANQGSEA. The CDR3 extends over 12 amino acids. The J segment lost 4 bases and the V segment lost 4 bases, leaving 3 bases of the junction unmatched. The CDR3 coding sequence is TGCAGCGTTGCCGACAGGGCCACTGAAGCTTTCTTT. Its translation: CSVADRATEAFF.

CDR3 sequence (DNA): TGTGCCAGCAGCTTGTTGGGAGGGAGGACTGAAGCTTTCTTT. The encoded protein is CASSLLGGRTEAFF. The rearrangement joins TRBV5-5 to TRBJ1-1; no clear D gene. The CDR3 is 14 amino acids. V lost 1 base to trimming and J lost 5 bases, with 12 bases between them. In germline, CDR1 is SGHKS, CDR2 YYEKEE (reference sequence).

The gene calls are TRBV5-1 and TRBJ1-1, with no clear D. Germline V lookup: CDR1 SGHRS, CDR2 YFSETQ. Trimming removed 0 bases from V and 1 base from J, with 10 bases in between. The CDR3 has 15 residues. The CDR3 region is CASSLVREKNTEAFF. The CDR3 DNA follows: TGCGCCAGCAGCTTGGTGCGGGAAAAGAACACTGAAGCTTTCTTT. The full variable domain, its missing parts supplied by reference TRBV5-1 and TRBJ1-1, is KAGVTQTPRYLIKTRGQQVTLSCSPISGHRSVSWYQQTPGQGLQFLFEYFSETQRNKGNFPGRFSGRQFSNSRSEMNVSTLELGDSALYLCASSLVREKNTEAFFGQGTRLTVV.

This clone was picked up one time. The chain links TRBV9 to TRBJ1-3; D is unresolved. There are 15 residues in the CDR3. V was shortened by 0 bases and J by 4 bases, with 11 bases between the two germline ends. Germline CDR1 is SGDLS and CDR2 is YYNGEE. The CDR3 sequence is CASSVDSGLGNTIYF. The CDR3 DNA reads TGTGCCAGCAGCGTAGACTCGGGGTTAGGAAACACCATATATTTT.

The chain employs TRBV5-1 and TRBJ1-1; 10 nucleotides align to TRBD1. With 4 bases clipped from V and 5 bases from J, the junction kept 5 bases outside the gene matches. Germline CDR1 and CDR2: SGHRS and YFSETQ. There are 14 residues in the CDR3. CDR3 residues: CASSHGTGETEAFF. In DNA form, the CDR3 reads TGCGCCAGCAGCCATGGGACAGGGGAAACTGAAGCTTTCTTT.

The chain links TRBV7-2 to TRBJ1-1; TRBD1 might be the D (6 bases). CDR1 is SGHTA, CDR2 FQGNSA, per germline. The CDR3 is 17 residues long. V was trimmed by 2 bases and J by 5 bases, leaving 21 bases between them. In nucleotides, the CDR3 is TGTGCCAGCAGCTTAATTAGGGACACCCCGCCGAGGACTGAAGCTTTCTTT. Protein: CASSLIRDTPPRTEAFF.

The chain uses TRBV6-5 and TRBJ1-1; tentatively, D is TRBD1 (5 bases). This CDR3 is built from 11 residues. Germline CDR1 MNHEY, CDR2 SVGAGI. V was clipped by 6 bases and J by 10 bases, with 12 bases between them. The CDR3 here is CASRTPQGAFF. The CDR3 bases are TGTGCCAGCAGGACTCCTCAGGGAGCTTTCTTT.

The chain combines TRBV25-1 with TRBJ1-2; D call uncertain. The CDR3 contains 13 residues. Trimming cost V 5 bases and J 8 bases, with 15 bases left between them. CDR1 and CDR2 from the germline V gene are MGHDK and SYGVNS. CDR3 sequence reads: CASSSRLRSGYTF. In DNA form, the CDR3 reads TGTGCCAGCAGTTCTAGACTACGTAGCGGCTACACCTTC.

The CDR3 region is CASSGRTGGDQPQHF. The DNA of the CDR3 is TGCGCCAGCAGCGGTCGGACAGGAGGGGATCAGCCCCAGCATTTT. This chain links TRBV4-1 with TRBJ1-5, with 7 bases fitting TRBD1. The CDR3 is made up of 15 amino acids. V trimming: 5 bases; J trimming: 5 bases; junction bases outside the gene matches: 9. Germline V gene sequence: CDR1 MGHRA, CDR2 YSYEKL.

The chain uses TRBV27 and TRBJ2-7; a possible D gene is TRBD1 (7 bases). The germline gives CDR1 MNHEY, CDR2 SMNVEV (reference sequence). This CDR3 is built from 15 residues. V was cut by 3 bases and J by 6 bases, with 18 bases left in between. The CDR3 region is CASSFRAGGLSEQYF. The CDR3 DNA is TGTGCCAGCAGTTTTAGGGCAGGGGGACTCTCCGAGCAGTACTTC.